Listed below are T cell receptor beta chains from one sample, sequenced in a study of T cell repertoires in cytomegalovirus infection. One entry per CDR3 protein, called by TCRdb with MiXCR from the reads. Of tens of thousands of distinct CDR3 sequences detected, more than 25% appear once; the ten largest clones hold 45% to 75%. No antigen has been identified for these receptors. The source was CD8+ T cells from cultured PBMCs, collected from culture after CMV antigen stimulation. The source is a human donor in good health (CMV status not recorded). Some clones in this sample may be carry-over from other donors' samples. The CDR3 runs from the conserved cysteine through the conserved F or W. A D gene is named only where the DNA matches it firmly. Clone size is not always given. Where it is, it says once, few, many or a class for expanded clones.

clone size: many; V gene: TRBV20-1; J gene: TRBJ2-2; D gene: TRBD1; CDR3 protein: CSARDYRGNTGELFF; CDR3 DNA: TGCAGTGCTAGAGACTACAGGGGTAACACCGGGGAGCTGTTTTTT
clone size: few; V gene: TRBV4-3; J gene: TRBJ2-1; D gene: .; CDR3 protein: CASSQDGDSDNEQFF; CDR3 DNA: TGCGCCAGCAGCCAAGACGGGGATTCGGACAATGAGCAGTTCTTC
clone size: many; V gene: TRBV7-2; J gene: TRBJ1-2; D gene: TRBD1; CDR3 protein: CASSGGGAAESYTF; CDR3 DNA: TGTGCCAGCAGCGGAGGGGGCGCAGCCGAGAGCTACACCTTC
clone size: .; V gene: TRBV27; J gene: TRBJ1-5; D gene: .; CDR3 protein: CASSALGGNQPQHF; CDR3 DNA: TGTGCCAGCAGTGCTTTGGGGGGCAATCAGCCCCAGCATTTT
clone size: few; V gene: TRBV20-1; J gene: TRBJ2-1; D gene: .; CDR3 protein: CSARGGFLNEQFF; CDR3 DNA: TGCAGTGCTAGGGGGGGATTTTTGAATGAGCAGTTCTTC
clone size: .; V gene: TRBV6-2/TRBV6-3; J gene: TRBJ2-7; D gene: TRBD1; CDR3 protein: CASSPRTSRPRTGRSPYEQYF; CDR3 DNA: TGTGCCAGCAGTCCCCGAACTTCTCGCCCACGGACAGGTCGGTCGCCCTACGAGCAGTACTTC
clone size: .; V gene: TRBV5-6; J gene: TRBJ2-3; D gene: .; CDR3 protein: CASSLRGGTDTQYF; CDR3 DNA: TGTGCCAGCAGCTTGCGCGGGGGCACAGATACGCAGTATTTT
clone size: .; V gene: TRBV28; J gene: TRBJ1-6; D gene: .; CDR3 protein: CASSWPVNSPLHF; CDR3 DNA: TGTGCCAGCAGTTGGCCGGTTAATTCACCCCTCCACTTT
clone size: few; V gene: TRBV7-9; J gene: TRBJ2-3; D gene: .; CDR3 protein: CASSSLGSPGGTDTQYF; CDR3 DNA: TGTGCCAGCAGCTCCCTCGGAAGCCCCGGGGGCACAGATACGCAGTATTTT
clone size: .; V gene: TRBV11-2; J gene: TRBJ2-2; D gene: .; CDR3 protein: CASSLGAAGPNTGELFF; CDR3 DNA: TGTGCCAGCAGCTTAGGAGCCGCGGGGCCGAACACCGGGGAGCTGTTTTTT
clone size: few; V gene: TRBV7-9; J gene: TRBJ2-7; D gene: .; CDR3 protein: CASSLRQSYEQYF; CDR3 DNA: TGTGCCAGCAGCTTAAGGCAGAGCTACGAGCAGTACTTC
clone size: .; V gene: TRBV9; J gene: TRBJ2-7; D gene: .; CDR3 protein: CASSVADDEQYF; CDR3 DNA: TGTGCCAGCAGCGTAGCGGACGACGAGCAGTACTTC
clone size: .; V gene: TRBV7-6; J gene: TRBJ2-5; D gene: .; CDR3 protein: CASSQPTQGGKKTQYF; CDR3 DNA: TGTGCCAGCAGCCAACCTACACAGGGAGGGAAAAAGACCCAGTACTTC
clone size: .; V gene: TRBV6-1; J gene: TRBJ2-1; D gene: .; CDR3 protein: CASSTDWRQFF; CDR3 DNA: TGTGCCAGTTCTACGGACTGGCGGCAGTTCTTC
clone size: few; V gene: TRBV12-3/TRBV12-4; J gene: TRBJ2-3; D gene: .; CDR3 protein: CASSSGDRNTDTQYF; CDR3 DNA: TGTGCCAGCAGTTCCGGAGACAGGAACACAGATACGCAGTATTTT
clone size: few; V gene: TRBV5-6; J gene: TRBJ2-7; D gene: .; CDR3 protein: CASSEGGGYEQYF; CDR3 DNA: TGTGCCAGCAGCGAGGGGGGAGGCTACGAGCAGTACTTC
clone size: .; V gene: TRBV27; J gene: TRBJ2-7; D gene: .; CDR3 protein: CASSIVGGNSYEQYF; CDR3 DNA: TGTGCCAGCAGTATTGTCGGGGGAAACTCCTACGAGCAGTACTTC
clone size: .; V gene: TRBV6-6; J gene: TRBJ2-3; D gene: .; CDR3 protein: CASGMTDTQYF; CDR3 DNA: TGTGCCAGCGGAATGACAGATACGCAGTATTTT
clone size: few; V gene: TRBV12-3/TRBV12-4; J gene: TRBJ2-5; D gene: TRBD2; CDR3 protein: CASSLRDSGRALETQYF; CDR3 DNA: TGTGCCAGCAGTCTACGGGATAGCGGGAGGGCCTTAGAGACCCAGTACTTC
clone size: once; V gene: TRBV20-1; J gene: TRBJ2-1; D gene: TRBD2; CDR3 protein: CSARGRSGSYNEQFF; CDR3 DNA: TGCAGTGCTAGGGGACGAAGCGGGAGCTACAATGAGCAGTTCTTC
clone size: .; V gene: TRBV14; J gene: TRBJ2-1; D gene: .; CDR3 protein: CASSQQGRDEQFF; CDR3 DNA: TGTGCCAGCAGCCAGCAGGGTCGGGATGAGCAGTTCTTC
clone size: .; V gene: TRBV9; J gene: TRBJ2-1; D gene: TRBD1; CDR3 protein: CASSVGLSGGLPIEQFF; CDR3 DNA: TGTGCCAGCAGCGTAGGTCTGTCAGGGGGCCTTCCCATTGAGCAGTTCTTC
clone size: few; V gene: TRBV24-1; J gene: TRBJ2-7; D gene: TRBD1; CDR3 protein: CATSVAMGQGPTSYEQYF; CDR3 DNA: TGTGCCACCAGTGTCGCGATGGGACAGGGGCCGACCTCCTACGAGCAGTACTTC
clone size: .; V gene: TRBV4-2; J gene: TRBJ1-1; D gene: .; CDR3 protein: CASSLWPGDGSSNTEAFF; CDR3 DNA: TGTGCCAGCAGCCTATGGCCCGGGGACGGAAGCAGTAACACTGAAGCTTTCTTT
clone size: .; V gene: TRBV3-1; J gene: TRBJ2-1; D gene: TRBD2; CDR3 protein: CASSLGLAGNEQFF; CDR3 DNA: TGTGCCAGCAGCCTGGGACTAGCGGGGAATGAGCAGTTCTTC
clone size: .; V gene: TRBV27; J gene: TRBJ2-1; D gene: TRBD2; CDR3 protein: CASSSGLAGVNYNEQFF; CDR3 DNA: TGTGCCAGCAGTTCCGGACTAGCGGGAGTCAACTACAATGAGCAGTTCTTC
clone size: .; V gene: TRBV7-9; J gene: TRBJ1-1; D gene: TRBD1; CDR3 protein: CATRQGNTEAFF; CDR3 DNA: TGTGCCACCAGACAGGGTAACACTGAAGCTTTCTTT
clone size: .; V gene: TRBV28; J gene: TRBJ1-4; D gene: .; CDR3 protein: CASTPVGHMNEKLFF; CDR3 DNA: TGTGCCAGCACCCCCGTCGGCCATATGAATGAAAAACTGTTTTTT